The 26 T cell receptor beta chains presented below share a single source sample, sequenced in a study of cytomegalovirus exposure and HLA in healthy donors. The PCR had 60 Vbeta and 13 Jbeta primers. Data came from immunoSEQ multiplex PCR; TCRdb stores just in-frame clones and leaves some out. The repertoire holds about 210,000 clones, with over 75% as singletons. The sample was PBMCs. These TCRs come from a male donor in good health and CMV-seronegative.

This clone turned up a few times. This chain connects TRBV6-5 to TRBJ1-2; TRBD1 aligns across 8 bases. Trimming removed 5 bases from V and 8 bases from J; junction bases left unmatched: 7. The CDR3 has 13 residues. Looked up from germline, CDR1 is MNHEY and CDR2 is SVGAGI. DNA for the CDR3: TGTGCCAGCAGTAATGGACAGGGACGGGGCTACACCTTC. Its translation: CASSNGQGRGYTF.

The table lists this clone with a few counts. J is TRBJ2-7 and V is TRBV4-3; the match to TRBD1 covers 7 bases. CDR3 length equals 14 residues. V gave up 7 bases and J gave up 7 bases; unmatched junction bases: 13. CDR1 and CDR2 from the germline V gene are LGHNA and YSLEER. The CDR3 DNA sequence: TGCGCCAGCAAACCGGGACAGCCGAGACCTGAGCAGTACTTC. Its protein product is CASKPGQPRPEQYF.

The J gene is TRBJ2-5, the V gene TRBV5-1; D not certain. The germline V and J ends were trimmed by 0 bases and 2 bases, with 5 bases remaining between them. CDR3 length equals 13 residues. Per the germline V gene, CDR1 is SGHRS and CDR2 is YFSETQ. As DNA, the CDR3 is TGCGCCAGCAGCTTGGGCGGACAAGAGACCCAGTACTTC. This sequence encodes CASSLGGQETQYF.

V is TRBV19 and J is TRBJ2-7, with no clear D. The V end was cut by 2 bases, the J end by 9 bases, with 8 bases between. The CDR3 sequence is 11 residues long. In germline, CDR1 is LNHDA, CDR2 SQIVND (reference sequence). The CDR3 loop is CASSIIGVQYF. Written as DNA, the CDR3 is TGTGCCAGTAGTATAATCGGTGTGCAGTACTTC.

The V gene is TRBV7-8, the J gene TRBJ1-3, with TRBD1 matching 7 bases. The junction had 0 bases not matched to a gene; V was cut back by 4 bases and J by 0 bases. The V gene's germline CDR1 is SGHVS and CDR2 FQNEAQ. The CDR3 spans 14 residues. CDR3 in amino acids: CASSSGGSGNTIYF. The DNA for the CDR3 is TGTGCCAGCAGCTCAGGGGGCTCTGGAAACACCATATATTTT.

The chain combines TRBV30 with TRBJ2-1, with D possibly being TRBD2 (6 bases). Deletions cut 0 bases from V and 4 bases from J, with 13 bases between. This CDR3 has 15 amino acids. The germline CDR1 and CDR2 sequences are GTSNPN and SVGIG (reference sequence). The CDR3 region is CAWSVRGIGYNEQFF. CDR3 nucleotide sequence: TGTGCCTGGAGTGTGCGCGGGATCGGGTACAATGAGCAGTTCTTC. Filled out from reference TRBV30 and TRBJ2-1, the complete variable domain reads SQTIHQWPATLVQPVGSPLSLECTVEGTSNPNLYWYRQAAGRGLQLLFYSVGIGQISSEVPQNLSASRPQDRQFILSSKKLLLSDSGFYLCAWSVRGIGYNEQFFGPGTRLTVL.

The V gene is TRBV7-6, the J gene TRBJ1-1; 9 positions match TRBD1. Germline V CDR1 and CDR2: SGHVS, FNYEAQ. The V segment lost 6 bases and the J segment 7 bases; nucleotides outside the gene matches: 15. The CDR3 extends over 16 amino acids. CDR3 bases: TGTGCCAGCAGTACTCCGGGACAGGGCGATTTTGGTGAAGCTTTCTTT. Its translation: CASSTPGQGDFGEAFF.

V gene TRBV7-3 combines with J gene TRBJ1-1, with TRBD1 matching 7 bases. Unmatched junction bases numbered 11, after V lost 4 bases and J lost 6 bases. Germline V lookup: CDR1 SGHTA, CDR2 FQGTGA. The CDR3 totals 15 residues. The CDR3 coding sequence is TGTGCCAGCAGCTCGGTTTCCGACAGGGTAGCTGAAGCTTTCTTT. This sequence encodes CASSSVSDRVAEAFF.

The chain links TRBV10-3 to TRBJ2-5; the match to TRBD2 covers 7 bases. The DNA end favors TRBJ2-7, so the J call may be wrong. CDR1 and CDR2 from the germline V gene are ENHRY and SYGVKD. CDR3 size: 13 residues. The chain's CDR3 is CAIGVAGAYEQYF. The CDR3 nucleotides read TGTGCCATTGGGGTGGCGGGGGCCTACGAGCAGTACTTC.

The chain couples TRBV6-1 to TRBJ1-6; TRBD1 matches 8 bases. CDR1 is MNHNS, CDR2 SASEGT, per germline. J was trimmed by 7 bases and V by 4 bases; bases with no gene match: 12. The CDR3 sequence is 17 residues long. The CDR3 reads CASSAPTGEWQNSPLHF. The CDR3, as DNA: TGTGCCAGCAGTGCCCCGACAGGGGAATGGCAAAATTCACCCCTCCACTTT.

The rearrangement links TRBV28 to TRBJ2-7, with a tentative D call TRBD1 (7 bases). V was clipped by 5 bases and J by 2 bases, with 13 bases between them. Germline V lookup: CDR1 MDHEN, CDR2 SYDVKM. This CDR3 has 14 amino acids. CDR3 sequence (DNA): TGTGCCAGCAGTGCGGGACAGAGTACCTACGAGCAGTACTTC. Residues: CASSAGQSTYEQYF. The full variable domain, in which reference TRBV28 and TRBJ2-7 provide the parts outside the CDR3, is DVKVTQSSRYLVKRTGEKVFLECVQDMDHENMFWYRQDPGLGLRLIYFSYDVKMKEKGDIPEGYSVSREKKERFSLILESASTNQTSMYLCASSAGQSTYEQYFGPGTRLTVT.

This chain links TRBV6-1 with TRBJ2-3; D is undetermined. The germline V gene has CDR1 MNHNS and CDR2 SASEGT. CDR3 length: 16 residues. V was trimmed by 2 bases and J by 3 bases, leaving 15 bases between them. As DNA, the CDR3 is TGTGCCAGCAGTGAACCGGTGCAGTCCAGGACAGATACGCAGTATTTT. The encoded protein is CASSEPVQSRTDTQYF.

The rearrangement joins TRBV21-1 to TRBJ1-1; the DNA was not compared with TRBD1, the D call given in the table. TRBV21-1 is tagged as a pseudogene. The CDR3 runs 18 residues. CDR3 sequence: CASSEPLEDRAMNTEAFF. DNA for the CDR3: TGTGCCAGCAGCGAACCGCTGGAGGACAGAGCCATGAACACTGAAGCTTTCTTT.

The rearrangement joins TRBV5-5 to TRBJ1-3; D call uncertain. The CDR3 has 14 residues. Looked up from germline, CDR1 is SGHKS and CDR2 is YYEKEE (reference sequence). V lost 4 bases to trimming and J lost 3 bases, with 11 bases between them. The CDR3 sequence is CASSRLDGGNTIYF. CDR3 nucleotides: TGTGCCAGCAGCCGACTCGACGGTGGAAACACCATATATTTT.

This chain uses TRBV9 with TRBJ2-1; 11 bases map to TRBD2. The J segment lost 9 bases and the V segment lost 2 bases, leaving 7 bases of the junction unmatched. Germline V lookup: CDR1 SGDLS, CDR2 YYNGEE. This CDR3 is built from 15 residues. Here the CDR3 DNA reads TGTGCCAGCAGCGTTTCTAGCGGGGGGTACGGTGAGCAGTTCTTC. Its protein is CASSVSSGGYGEQFF.

This chain joins TRBV6-5 and TRBJ1-6; TRBD1 aligns across 7 bases. The CDR3 has 14 residues. The J segment lost 3 bases and the V segment lost 5 bases, leaving 1 base of the junction unmatched. The germline V gene has CDR1 MNHEY and CDR2 SVGAGI. CDR3 in amino acids: CASSDRDYNSPLHF. CDR3 DNA sequence: TGTGCCAGCAGTGACAGGGACTATAATTCACCCCTCCACTTT.

This clone was counted between two and nine times. CDR3 in DNA: TGTGCCAGCAGGGGACAGGGGGCTAACTATGGCTACACCTTC. It specifies CASRGQGANYGYTF. The chain combines TRBV27 with TRBJ1-2; TRBD1 matches 11 bases. The CDR3 extends over 14 amino acids. Germline V gives CDR1 MNHEY, CDR2 SMNVEV (reference sequence). J gave up 0 bases and V 6 bases, and 0 bases lay outside the gene matches.

The chain joins TRBV7-3 to TRBJ2-3, with D unclear. The CDR3 has 12 residues. Germline CDR1 SGHTA, CDR2 FQGTGA. Deletions cut 6 bases from V and 5 bases from J, with 9 bases between. In nucleotides, the CDR3 is TGTGCCAGCAGTCAGGTCGGAGATACGCAGTATTTT. This sequence encodes CASSQVGDTQYF. Full variable domain (outside the CDR3, taken from reference TRBV7-3 and TRBJ2-3): GAGVSQTPSNKVTEKGKYVELRCDPISGHTALYWYRQSLGQGPEFLIYFQGTGAADDSGLPNDRFFAVRPEGSVSTLKIQRTERGDSAVYLCASSQVGDTQYFGPGTRLTVL.

This clone has more than one count but fewer than ten. The V gene is TRBV5-6, the J gene TRBJ1-2; D ambiguous. V was cut by 2 bases and J by 4 bases, with 12 bases left in between. The CDR3 runs 14 residues. Germline V gene sequence: CDR1 SGHDT, CDR2 YYEEEE. The CDR3 DNA reads as TGTGCCAGCAGCTTTGAGGGAGCGGTCTATGGCTACACCTTC. Protein: CASSFEGAVYGYTF.

The gene calls are TRBV6-5 and TRBJ1-3, with a tentative D call TRBD1 (5 bases). Germline assignment: CDR1 MNHEY and CDR2 SVGAGI. Trimming shortened V by 6 bases and J by 3 bases, and 12 bases separated the two germline ends. The CDR3 spans 14 residues. This chain's CDR3 is CASRRGDGGNTIYF. The CDR3 DNA reads as TGTGCCAGCAGACGGGGGGACGGTGGAAACACCATATATTTT.

In regard to this clone: Other DNA sequences of this sample code for an identical CDR3. This chain joins TRBV19 and TRBJ1-5; no clear D. Germline lookup yields CDR1 LNHDA and CDR2 SQIVND (reference sequence). The CDR3 length is 15 residues. Trimming took off 1 base at V and 1 base at J, with 8 bases between the two ends. The CDR3 loop reads CASSIVSGSNQPQHF. The CDR3 DNA reads TGTGCCAGTAGTATAGTCTCGGGGAGCAATCAGCCCCAGCATTTT.

V and J are TRBV27 and TRBJ2-7, with 10 positions matching TRBD2. This CDR3 has 15 residues. Germline lookup yields CDR1 MNHEY and CDR2 SMNVEV (reference sequence). Trimming cost V 6 bases and J 0 bases; bases outside gene matches: 5. The CDR3 is CASRTSGSSSYEQYF. The CDR3 nucleotides are TGTGCCAGCAGGACTAGCGGGTCGAGCTCCTACGAGCAGTACTTC.

The chain couples TRBV4-3 to TRBJ2-3; TRBD2 aligns across 13 bases. CDR1 and CDR2 from the germline V gene are LGHNA and YSLEER. The CDR3 totals 18 residues. J was trimmed by 3 bases and V by 3 bases; bases with no gene match: 9. The CDR3 DNA follows: TGCGCCAGCAGCCAGGGGACTAGCGGGGCCGGGCGAACAGATACGCAGTATTTT. This codes for CASSQGTSGAGRTDTQYF.

The genes are TRBV5-1 and TRBJ2-3, with 13 bases aligning to TRBD2. Germline V gene data show CDR1 as SGHRS and CDR2 as YFSETQ. CDR3 length: 15 residues. Unmatched junction bases numbered 2, after V lost 3 bases and J lost 4 bases. CDR3 region: CASSYGLAGADTQYF. In DNA, the CDR3 is TGCGCCAGCAGCTACGGACTAGCGGGAGCAGATACGCAGTATTTT.

The CDR3 region is CAWHTPRDRGYGYTF. CDR3 nucleotide sequence: TGTGCCTGGCATACACCCCGGGACAGGGGCTATGGCTACACCTTC. This chain joins TRBV30 and TRBJ1-2; 10 nucleotides line up with TRBD1. V trimming: 5 bases; J trimming: 4 bases; junction bases outside the gene matches: 10. The CDR3 runs 15 residues. Germline values: CDR1 GTSNPN, CDR2 SVGIG (reference sequence).

This clone has just a few counts. The CDR3 sequence: CAISALRTGDHEQYF. DNA for the CDR3: TGTGCCATCAGTGCGTTGAGGACAGGGGACCACGAGCAGTACTTC. V gene TRBV10-3 combines with J gene TRBJ2-7, with 9 bases lining up with TRBD1. CDR3 length equals 15 residues. Germline CDR1 ENHRY, CDR2 SYGVKD. The J segment lost 5 bases and the V segment lost 4 bases, leaving 9 bases of the junction unmatched.